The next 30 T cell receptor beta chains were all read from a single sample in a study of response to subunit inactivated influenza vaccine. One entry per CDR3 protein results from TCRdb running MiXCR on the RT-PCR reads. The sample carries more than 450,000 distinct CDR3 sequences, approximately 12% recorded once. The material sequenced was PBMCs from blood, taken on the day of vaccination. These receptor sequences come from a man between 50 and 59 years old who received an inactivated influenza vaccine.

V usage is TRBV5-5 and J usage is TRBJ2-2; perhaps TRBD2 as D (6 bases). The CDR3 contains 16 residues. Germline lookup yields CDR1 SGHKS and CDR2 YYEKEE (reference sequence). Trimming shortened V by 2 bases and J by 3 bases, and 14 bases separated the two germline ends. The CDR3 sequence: CASSFQTSPHTGELFF. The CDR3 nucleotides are TGTGCCAGCAGCTTTCAGACTAGTCCTCACACCGGGGAGCTGTTTTTT.

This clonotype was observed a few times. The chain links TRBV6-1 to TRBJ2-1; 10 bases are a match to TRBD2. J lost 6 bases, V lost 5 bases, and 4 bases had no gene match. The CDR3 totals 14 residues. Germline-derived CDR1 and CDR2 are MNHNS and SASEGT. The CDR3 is CASSQTSGLNEQFF. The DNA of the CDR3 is TGTGCCAGCAGTCAGACTAGCGGGCTCAATGAGCAGTTCTTC.

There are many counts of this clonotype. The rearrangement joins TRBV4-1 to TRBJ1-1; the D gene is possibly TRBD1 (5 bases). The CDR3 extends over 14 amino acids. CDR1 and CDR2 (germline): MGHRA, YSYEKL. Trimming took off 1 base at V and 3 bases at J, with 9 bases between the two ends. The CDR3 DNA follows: TGCGCCAGCAGCCAAGTACAGGCCTACACTGAAGCTTTCTTT. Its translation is CASSQVQAYTEAFF.

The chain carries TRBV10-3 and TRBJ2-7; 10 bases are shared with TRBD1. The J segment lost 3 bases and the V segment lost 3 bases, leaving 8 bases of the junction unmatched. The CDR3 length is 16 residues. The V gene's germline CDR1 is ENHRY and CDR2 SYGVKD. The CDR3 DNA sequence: TGTGCCATCAGTGATCCAGGGACAGGGGACATCTACGAGCAGTACTTC. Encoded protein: CAISDPGTGDIYEQYF.

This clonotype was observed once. CDR3 residues: CASRFGQGLSYEQYF. CDR3 coding DNA: TGTGCCAGCCGTTTTGGCCAGGGCCTCTCCTACGAGCAGTACTTC. The chain is built from TRBV6-2 or TRBV6-3 and TRBJ2-7; D is possibly TRBD1 (5 bases). The CDR3 length is 15 residues. Germline lookup yields CDR1 MNHEY and CDR2 SVGEGT. The V gene lost 8 bases and the J gene lost 0 bases, with 17 bases spanning the gap.

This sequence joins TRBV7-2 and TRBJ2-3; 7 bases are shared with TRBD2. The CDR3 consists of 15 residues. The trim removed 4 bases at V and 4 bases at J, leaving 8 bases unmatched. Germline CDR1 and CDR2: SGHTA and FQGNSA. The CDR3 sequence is CASSSLQAGADTQYF. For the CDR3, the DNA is TGTGCCAGCAGCTCCCTCCAGGCGGGGGCAGATACGCAGTATTTT.

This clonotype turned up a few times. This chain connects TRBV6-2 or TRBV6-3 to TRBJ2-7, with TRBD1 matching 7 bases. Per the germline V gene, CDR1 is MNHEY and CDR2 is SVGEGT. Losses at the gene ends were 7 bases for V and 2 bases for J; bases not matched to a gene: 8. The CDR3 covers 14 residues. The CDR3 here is CASNQHGTAYEQYF. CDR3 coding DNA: TGTGCCAGCAACCAGCATGGGACAGCCTACGAGCAGTACTTC.

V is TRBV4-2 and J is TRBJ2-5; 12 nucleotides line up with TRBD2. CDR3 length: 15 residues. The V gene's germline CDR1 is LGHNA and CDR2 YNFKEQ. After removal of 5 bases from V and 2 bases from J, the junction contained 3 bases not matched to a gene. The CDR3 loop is CASSYGTSGQETQYF. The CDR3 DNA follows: TGTGCCAGCAGCTACGGGACTAGCGGGCAAGAGACCCAGTACTTC.

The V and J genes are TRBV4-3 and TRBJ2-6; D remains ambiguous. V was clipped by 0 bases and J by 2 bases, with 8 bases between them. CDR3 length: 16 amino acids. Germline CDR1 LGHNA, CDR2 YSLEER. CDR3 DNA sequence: TGCGCCAGCAGCCAAGATCGGAGTGCTGGGGCCAACGTCCTGACTTTC. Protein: CASSQDRSAGANVLTF.

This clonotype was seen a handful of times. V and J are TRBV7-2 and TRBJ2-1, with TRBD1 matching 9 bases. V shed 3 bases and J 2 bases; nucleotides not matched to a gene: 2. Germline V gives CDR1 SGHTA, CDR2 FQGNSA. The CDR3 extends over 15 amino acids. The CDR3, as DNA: TGTGCCAGCAGCTTTCGGACAGGGGCCTACAATGAGCAGTTCTTC. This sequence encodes CASSFRTGAYNEQFF.

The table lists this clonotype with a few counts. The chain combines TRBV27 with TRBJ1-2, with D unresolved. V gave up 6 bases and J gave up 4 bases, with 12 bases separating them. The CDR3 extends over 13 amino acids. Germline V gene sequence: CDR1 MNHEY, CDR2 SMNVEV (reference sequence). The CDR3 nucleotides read TGTGCCAGCAGCCAAAGTGGGTCCTATGGCTACACCTTC. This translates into CASSQSGSYGYTF.

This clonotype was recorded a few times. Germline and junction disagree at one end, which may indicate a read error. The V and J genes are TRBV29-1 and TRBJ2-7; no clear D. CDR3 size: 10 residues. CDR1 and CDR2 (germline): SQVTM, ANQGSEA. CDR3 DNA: TGCAGGGTTGTGTCCTACGAGCAGTACTTC. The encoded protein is CRVVSYEQYF.

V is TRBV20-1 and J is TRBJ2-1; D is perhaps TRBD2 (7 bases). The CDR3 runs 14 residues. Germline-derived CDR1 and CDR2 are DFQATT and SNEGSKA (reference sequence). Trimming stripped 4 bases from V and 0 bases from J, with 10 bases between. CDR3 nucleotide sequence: TGCAGTGCTAAGGGGGGGAGCTCCTACAATGAGCAGTTCTTC. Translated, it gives CSAKGGSSYNEQFF.

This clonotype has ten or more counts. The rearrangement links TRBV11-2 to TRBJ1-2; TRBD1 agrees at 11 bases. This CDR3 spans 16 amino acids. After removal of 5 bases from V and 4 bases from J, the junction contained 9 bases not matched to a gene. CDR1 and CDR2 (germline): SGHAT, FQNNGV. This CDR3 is CASSPGQGAEVYGYTF. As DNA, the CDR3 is TGTGCCAGCAGCCCAGGACAGGGGGCTGAGGTCTATGGCTACACCTTC.

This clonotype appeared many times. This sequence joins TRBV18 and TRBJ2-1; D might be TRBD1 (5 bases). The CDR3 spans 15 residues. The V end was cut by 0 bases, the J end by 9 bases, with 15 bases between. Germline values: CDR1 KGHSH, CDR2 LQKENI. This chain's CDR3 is CASSPPSQAQGEQFF. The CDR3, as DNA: TGTGCCAGCTCACCACCTAGCCAGGCTCAGGGTGAGCAGTTCTTC.

CDR3 DNA sequence: TGCGCCAGCAGCTTGGAAAGGGGCGACACTGAAGCTTTCTTT. Its translation is CASSLERGDTEAFF. The chain links TRBV5-1 to TRBJ1-1; TRBD1 might be the D (5 bases). CDR1 and CDR2 (germline): SGHRS, YFSETQ. The CDR3 consists of 14 residues. V shed 0 bases and J shed 3 bases, with 9 bases lying between them. Full variable domain (outside the CDR3, taken from reference TRBV5-1 and TRBJ1-1): KAGVTQTPRYLIKTRGQQVTLSCSPISGHRSVSWYQQTPGQGLQFLFEYFSETQRNKGNFPGRFSGRQFSNSRSEMNVSTLELGDSALYLCASSLERGDTEAFFGQGTRLTVV.

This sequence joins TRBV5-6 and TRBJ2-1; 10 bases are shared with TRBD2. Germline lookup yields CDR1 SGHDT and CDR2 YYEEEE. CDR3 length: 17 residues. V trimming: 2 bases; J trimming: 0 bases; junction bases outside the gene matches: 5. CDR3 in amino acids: CASSFLSSGSSYNEQFF. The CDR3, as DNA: TGTGCCAGCAGCTTCCTTTCTAGCGGGAGCTCCTACAATGAGCAGTTCTTC.

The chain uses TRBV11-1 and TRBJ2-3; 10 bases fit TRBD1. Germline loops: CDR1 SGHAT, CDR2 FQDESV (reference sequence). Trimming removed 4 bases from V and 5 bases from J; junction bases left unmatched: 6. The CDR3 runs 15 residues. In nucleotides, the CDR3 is TGTGCCAGCAGCTCATGGGACAGGGGAAAAGATACGCAGTATTTT. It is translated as CASSSWDRGKDTQYF.

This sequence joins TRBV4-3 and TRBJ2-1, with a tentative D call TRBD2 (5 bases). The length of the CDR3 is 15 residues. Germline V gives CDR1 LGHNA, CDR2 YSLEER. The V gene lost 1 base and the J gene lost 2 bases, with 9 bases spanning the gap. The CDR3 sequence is CASSQGGSPYNEQFF. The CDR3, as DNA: TGCGCCAGCAGCCAAGGAGGGAGTCCCTACAATGAGCAGTTCTTC.

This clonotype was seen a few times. The CDR3 reads CSARRGSMNTEAFF. DNA for the CDR3: TGCAGTGCTAGGAGGGGTTCCATGAACACTGAAGCTTTCTTT. V gene TRBV20-1 combines with J gene TRBJ1-1, with a possible D match to TRBD1 (5 bases). V was shortened by 3 bases and J by 0 bases, with 11 bases between the two germline ends. The germline gives CDR1 DFQATT, CDR2 SNEGSKA (reference sequence). The CDR3 runs to 14 residues.

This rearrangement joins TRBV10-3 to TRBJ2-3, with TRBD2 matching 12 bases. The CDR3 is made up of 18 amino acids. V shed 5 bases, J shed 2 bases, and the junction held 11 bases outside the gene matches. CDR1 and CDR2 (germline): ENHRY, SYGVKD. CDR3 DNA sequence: TGTGCCATCAGTATACCGGGACTAGCGGGTGCCGACACAGATACGCAGTATTTT. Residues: CAISIPGLAGADTDTQYF.

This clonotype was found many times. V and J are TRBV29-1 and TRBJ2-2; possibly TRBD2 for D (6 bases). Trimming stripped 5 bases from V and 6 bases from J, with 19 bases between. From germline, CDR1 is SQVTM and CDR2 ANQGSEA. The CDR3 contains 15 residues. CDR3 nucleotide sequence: TGCAGCGTTATGCACTTGGCGGGGATCGCCGGGGAGCTGTTTTTT. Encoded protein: CSVMHLAGIAGELFF.

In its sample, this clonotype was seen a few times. CDR3 DNA sequence: TGTGCCAGCAGGGGCTCACGGCGAAAGGGGATTCCTGGCACAGATACGCAGTATTTT. The encoded protein is CASRGSRRKGIPGTDTQYF. This chain connects TRBV6-4 to TRBJ2-3; perhaps TRBD1 as D (5 bases). V lost 6 bases to trimming and J lost 1 base, with 26 bases between them. The CDR3 is 19 amino acids. Germline V gene sequence: CDR1 MRHNA, CDR2 SNTAGT.

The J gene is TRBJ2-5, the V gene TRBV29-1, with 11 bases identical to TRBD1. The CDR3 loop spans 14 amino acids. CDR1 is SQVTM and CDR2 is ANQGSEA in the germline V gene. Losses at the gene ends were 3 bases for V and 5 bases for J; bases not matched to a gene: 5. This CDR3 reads CSVDTGQGVETQYF. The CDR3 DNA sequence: TGCAGCGTTGACACGGGACAGGGGGTGGAGACCCAGTACTTC.

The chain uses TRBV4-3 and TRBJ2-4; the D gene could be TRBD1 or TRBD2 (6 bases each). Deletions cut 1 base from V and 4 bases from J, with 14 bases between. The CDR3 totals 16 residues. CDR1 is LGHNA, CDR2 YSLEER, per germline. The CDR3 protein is CASSQALGGGKNIQYF. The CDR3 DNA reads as TGCGCCAGCAGCCAAGCTTTGGGGGGCGGTAAAAACATTCAGTACTTC.

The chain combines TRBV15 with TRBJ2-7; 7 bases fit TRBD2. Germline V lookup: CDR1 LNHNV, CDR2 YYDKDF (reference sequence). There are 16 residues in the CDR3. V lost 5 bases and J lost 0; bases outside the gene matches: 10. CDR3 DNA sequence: TGTGCCACCAGCGACCCCGGCGCGGGGGTCTCCTACGAGCAGTACTTC. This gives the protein CATSDPGAGVSYEQYF.

CDR3 loop: CAISDPGQNPGANVLTF. CDR3 sequence (DNA): TGTGCCATCAGTGATCCGGGACAGAACCCTGGGGCCAACGTCCTGACTTTC. This rearrangement joins TRBV10-3 to TRBJ2-6; TRBD1 aligns across 7 bases. The CDR3 extends over 17 amino acids. V lost 3 bases and J lost 2; bases outside the gene matches: 7. Germline loops: CDR1 ENHRY, CDR2 SYGVKD.

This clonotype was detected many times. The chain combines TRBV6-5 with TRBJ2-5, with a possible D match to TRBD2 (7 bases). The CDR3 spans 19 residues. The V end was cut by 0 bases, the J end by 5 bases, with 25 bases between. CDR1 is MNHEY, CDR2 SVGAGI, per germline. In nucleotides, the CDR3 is TGTGCCAGCAGTTACTCGGGGGGGCCCACACGTTCCCAAAAGGAGACCCAGTACTTC. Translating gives CASSYSGGPTRSQKETQYF.

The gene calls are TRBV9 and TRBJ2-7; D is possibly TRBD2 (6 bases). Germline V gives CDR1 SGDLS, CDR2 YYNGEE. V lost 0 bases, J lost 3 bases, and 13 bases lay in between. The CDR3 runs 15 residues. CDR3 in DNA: TGTGCCAGCAGCGTAGGGGGGGACCTTCGCTACGAGCAGTACTTC. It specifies CASSVGGDLRYEQYF. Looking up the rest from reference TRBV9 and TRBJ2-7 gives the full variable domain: DSGVTQTPKHLITATGQRVTLRCSPRSGDLSVYWYQQSLDQGLQFLIQYYNGEERAKGNILERFSAQQFPDLHSELNLSSLELGDSALYFCASSVGGDLRYEQYFGPGTRLTVT.

CDR3 nucleotide sequence: TGTGCCAGCAGCTTATATACGGGTAGCGGCTACACCTTC. Its protein is CASSLYTGSGYTF. V is TRBV7-2 and J is TRBJ1-2; D unresolved. Looked up from germline, CDR1 is SGHTA and CDR2 is FQGNSA. The CDR3 totals 13 residues. Trimming left V 2 bases short and J 8 bases short, with 12 bases between.